The 25 T cell receptor beta chains below were found in one sample sequenced in a study of T cells in Graves' hyperthyroidism and ophthalmopathy. Amplified regions were TCR beta CDR3 sequences from RNA transcripts. During a first-round RT-PCR of the TCR CDR3, the HTBI primer set was used. Each CDR3 protein is one row after TCRdb ran MiXCR on the multiplex PCR reads. The table records hundreds of thousands of distinct CDR3 sequences, less than 25% of them present only once. The sample comprised blood. The receptors originated from a man younger than 40 with Graves' ophthalmopathy.

This clonotype was counted between two and nine times. The chain uses TRBV7-2 and TRBJ2-7; 10 bases match TRBD1. Germline trimming cut 5 bases from V and 7 bases from J; bases unmatched to any gene: 11. This CDR3 is 15 amino acids long. The germline gives CDR1 SGHTA, CDR2 FQGNSA. The CDR3: CASSPQGQGTGEQYF. The CDR3 region has the DNA TGTGCCAGCAGCCCCCAGGGACAGGGGACGGGGGAGCAGTACTTC.

This chain connects TRBV11-2 to TRBJ1-4; D not resolved. Trimming cost V 11 bases and J 1 base, with 14 bases left between them. The CDR3 is made up of 14 amino acids. Germline values: CDR1 SGHAT, CDR2 FQNNGV. The CDR3 DNA is TGTGCCTCTCGGCAACCTCGAACTAATGAAAAACTGTTTTTT. Its protein is CASRQPRTNEKLFF.

This clonotype was counted between two and nine times. The chain uses TRBV7-3 and TRBJ2-6, with 8 positions matching TRBD1. In germline, CDR1 is SGHTA, CDR2 FQGTGA. The CDR3 length is 16 residues. The J segment lost 3 bases and the V segment lost 3 bases, leaving 4 bases of the junction unmatched. The CDR3 DNA is TGTGCCAGCAGCTTCCAGGGGGCGATTGGGGCCAACGTCCTGACTTTC. Its protein product is CASSFQGAIGANVLTF.

The CDR3 DNA is TGTGCCAGCAGCTTAGGAGGGCAGGGGGAGAATGAGCAGTTCTTC. Protein product: CASSLGGQGENEQFF. V and J are TRBV7-9 and TRBJ2-1, with 7 nucleotides matching TRBD1. V was pared by 1 base and J by 7 bases, with 7 bases of the junction left unmatched. Germline V CDR1 and CDR2: SEHNR, FQNEAQ (reference sequence). The CDR3 has 15 residues.

Comments on this clonotype: This is likely a read error, given that the CDR3 carries no conserved phenylalanine or tryptophan at its end. The chain joins TRBV30 to TRBJ2-2, with D possibly called TRBD1 or TRBD2 (5 bases each). The germline gives CDR1 GTSNPN, CDR2 SVGIG (reference sequence). Deletions cut 3 bases from V and 4 bases from J, with 12 bases between. The CDR3 covers 14 residues. The CDR3 here is CAWRSGQSTGELFV. CDR3 nucleotides: TGTGCCTGGAGATCGGGGCAGTCCACCGGGGAGCTGTTTGTT.

J is TRBJ2-4 and V is TRBV28; D may be TRBD1 or TRBD2 (5 bases each). Trimming stripped 2 bases from V and 7 bases from J, with 12 bases between. The CDR3 totals 14 residues. Germline CDR1 and CDR2: MDHEN and SYDVKM. The CDR3 protein is CASSLGSEGNIQYF. Here the CDR3 DNA reads TGTGCCAGCAGTTTAGGTTCAGAGGGGAACATTCAGTACTTC.

The chain is built from TRBV28 and TRBJ1-1; the D is unclear. Trimming shortened V by 6 bases and J by 1 base, and 6 bases separated the two germline ends. In germline, CDR1 is MDHEN, CDR2 SYDVKM. The CDR3 is 12 residues long. The CDR3 DNA sequence: TGTGCCAGCAGACTTGAGAACACTGAAGCTTTCTTT. It translates to CASRLENTEAFF.

This chain joins TRBV4-3 and TRBJ2-3, with TRBD1 matching over 8 bases. There are 17 residues in the CDR3. Germline CDR1 is LGHNA and CDR2 is YSLEER. The junction had 8 bases not matched to a gene; V was cut back by 0 bases and J by 3 bases. The CDR3 sequence: CASSQESAGGWTDTQYF. The CDR3 DNA follows: TGCGCCAGCAGCCAAGAATCGGCAGGGGGCTGGACAGATACGCAGTATTTT.

Ten or more counts support this clonotype. CDR3 region: CAISDPTAMNTEAFF. The DNA for the CDR3 is TGTGCCATCAGTGACCCGACAGCCATGAACACTGAAGCTTTCTTT. This rearrangement joins TRBV10-3 to TRBJ1-1; D is perhaps TRBD1 (5 bases). CDR3 size: 15 residues. The V gene lost 3 bases and the J gene lost 0 bases, with 11 bases spanning the gap. Germline CDR1 reads ENHRY; CDR2 reads SYGVKD.

This clonotype has just a few counts. The chain links TRBV27 to TRBJ2-3; TRBD1 might be the D (6 bases). V shed 5 bases and J shed 1 base, with 13 bases lying between them. This CDR3 is 15 amino acids long. Germline V gene sequence: CDR1 MNHEY, CDR2 SMNVEV (reference sequence). CDR3 DNA: TGTGCCAGCAGTCCCTGGGCAGGGGGCACAGATACGCAGTATTTT. This encodes CASSPWAGGTDTQYF.

The chain joins TRBV19 to TRBJ2-1; TRBD1 matches at 7 bases. Germline V lookup: CDR1 LNHDA, CDR2 SQIVND (reference sequence). This CDR3 contains 14 residues. The V segment lost 10 bases and the J segment 2 bases; nucleotides outside the gene matches: 8. CDR3 DNA sequence: TGTGCCACCGAAGACAGGGAGACCTACAATGAGCAGTTCTTC. Translating gives CATEDRETYNEQFF.

This clonotype was detected ten times or more. The genes are TRBV2 and TRBJ2-1; possible D gene TRBD1, 6 bases. This CDR3 is 14 amino acids long. The germline gives CDR1 SNHLY, CDR2 FYNNEI. V lost 6 bases to trimming and J lost 3 bases, with 12 bases between them. The CDR3 region has the DNA TGTGCCAGCAGGATGACAGGCCTCTACAATGAGCAGTTCTTC. It encodes CASRMTGLYNEQFF.

This clonotype was counted only a few times. CDR3 loop: CSVLPAGTSGRAGELFF. DNA of the CDR3: TGCAGTGTCCTGCCCGCCGGGACTAGCGGGAGGGCCGGGGAGCTGTTTTTT. The chain recombines TRBV20-1 with TRBJ2-2, with TRBD2 matching 16 bases. Unmatched junction bases numbered 11, after V lost 7 bases and J lost 6 bases. CDR3 length: 17 residues. Germline V gene sequence: CDR1 DFQATT, CDR2 SNEGSKA (reference sequence).

This clonotype was recorded at least ten times. V and J are TRBV11-2 and TRBJ2-1; 14 nucleotides align to TRBD2. CDR3 length: 16 amino acids. V lost 1 base to trimming and J lost 8 bases; unmatched junction nucleotides: 4. CDR1 SGHAT and CDR2 FQNNGV come from the germline V gene. CDR3 sequence: CASSLVGTSGSYEQFF. The CDR3 nucleotides are TGTGCCAGCAGCTTAGTAGGGACTAGCGGGAGCTATGAGCAGTTCTTC.

This clonotype came up a few times. The gene calls are TRBV20-1 and TRBJ1-5, with 8 positions matching TRBD1. The CDR3 has 19 amino acids. Trimming at V came to 3 bases and at J to 0 bases, leaving 16 bases not matched to a gene. Germline CDR1 DFQATT, CDR2 SNEGSKA (reference sequence). The CDR3 protein is CSASRSGTGVVYSNQPQHF. The CDR3 DNA reads TGCAGTGCTAGCCGTTCCGGGACAGGTGTTGTCTATAGCAATCAGCCCCAGCATTTT.

The rearrangement joins TRBV12-3 or TRBV12-4 to TRBJ2-6, with D unclear. V was cut by 6 bases and J by 1 base, with 7 bases left in between. The CDR3 length is 14 residues. The CDR3: CASRFISGANVLTF. CDR3 DNA sequence: TGTGCCAGCAGATTTATATCTGGGGCCAACGTCCTGACTTTC.

This clonotype turned up a few times. This chain connects TRBV7-2 to TRBJ2-7; 7 bases map to TRBD2. CDR1 and CDR2 from the germline V gene are SGHTA and FQGNSA. The V and J ends lost 5 bases and 5 bases, in that order; junction bases with no gene match: 6. The CDR3 covers 13 residues. As DNA, the CDR3 is TGTGCCAGCAGCCTGGGGCGGGAGCACGAGCAGTACTTC. Translated, it gives CASSLGREHEQYF.

The CDR3 loop reads CASSDAWGHSNQPQHF. The CDR3 nucleotides read TGTGCCAGCAGCGACGCGTGGGGGCATAGCAATCAGCCCCAGCATTTT. V gene TRBV28 combines with J gene TRBJ1-5, with TRBD1 as a possible D gene (6 bases). Germline V gene lookup returns CDR1 MDHEN and CDR2 SYDVKM. Trimming took off 6 bases at V and 0 bases at J, with 15 bases between the two ends. The CDR3 extends over 16 amino acids.

This clonotype was recorded a few times. The genes are TRBV20-1 and TRBJ2-2; 8 nucleotides align to TRBD2. The CDR3 spans 14 residues. CDR1 is DFQATT, CDR2 SNEGSKA, per germline (reference sequence). Losses at the gene ends were 6 bases for V and 2 bases for J; bases not matched to a gene: 5. CDR3 sequence (DNA): TGCAGTGCGGTTACTAGCGGCAACACCGGGGAGCTGTTTTTT. Its protein is CSAVTSGNTGELFF.

This clonotype was found a few times. The chain is built from TRBV18 and TRBJ1-1; possibly TRBD1 for D (6 bases). CDR1 and CDR2 from the germline V gene are KGHSH and LQKENI. The V end lost 0 bases, the J end lost 6 bases, and 11 bases lay between the germline ends. The CDR3 runs 14 residues. As DNA, the CDR3 is TGTGCCAGCTCACCACCCGGGGGCTTGCCTGAAGCTTTCTTT. Translating gives CASSPPGGLPEAFF.

The table lists this clonotype with a few counts. The genes are TRBV20-1 and TRBJ2-5; possible D gene TRBD2, 5 bases. CDR3 length: 18 amino acids. V shed 0 bases and J shed 5 bases, with 25 bases lying between them. The germline CDR1 and CDR2 sequences are DFQATT and SNEGSKA (reference sequence). The CDR3 DNA reads TGCAGTGCTAGAGATTATCGAGCCACGGAGTCGGGGTCGGAGACCCAGTACTTC. Amino acids: CSARDYRATESGSETQYF.

The gene calls are TRBV12-3 or TRBV12-4 and TRBJ2-3; no firm D call. The CDR3 extends over 15 amino acids. Between the trimmed V and J ends, which lost 2 bases and 0 bases, there was a span of 9 bases. DNA for the CDR3: TGTGCCAGCAGTTTACGGGCAGCTAGCACAGATACGCAGTATTTT. It encodes CASSLRAASTDTQYF.

This clonotype was seen repeatedly, ten times or more. The chain joins TRBV18 to TRBJ1-2; D perhaps matches TRBD1 (5 bases). Trimming pared 6 bases from V and 0 bases from J, leaving 8 bases between. The length of the CDR3 is 13 residues. Germline loops: CDR1 KGHSH, CDR2 LQKENI. The chain's CDR3 is CASSPDTNYGYTF. The CDR3 coding sequence is TGTGCCAGCTCGCCGGACACTAACTATGGCTACACCTTC. The variable domain in full, with the rest retrieved from reference TRBV18 and TRBJ1-2, is NAGVMQNPRHLVRRRGQEARLRCSPMKGHSHVYWYRQLPEEGLKFMVYLQKENIIDESGMPKERFSAEFPKEGPSILRIQQVVRGDSAAYFCASSPDTNYGYTFGSGTRLTVV.

The chain has TRBV29-1 and TRBJ2-3, with 13 positions matching TRBD2. Unmatched junction bases numbered 13, after V lost 6 bases and J lost 1 base. The CDR3 runs 18 residues. Germline-derived CDR1 and CDR2 are SQVTM and ANQGSEA. CDR3 region: CSVSGLAGVGAGTDTQYF. For the CDR3, the DNA is TGCAGCGTCTCCGGACTAGCGGGAGTGGGCGCGGGCACAGATACGCAGTATTTT.

This clonotype was found a few times. The J gene is TRBJ2-1, the V gene TRBV29-1; D perhaps matches TRBD1 (6 bases). This CDR3 is 13 amino acids long. V lost 7 bases to trimming and J lost 5 bases, with 15 bases between them. CDR1 is SQVTM, CDR2 ANQGSEA, per germline. The CDR3 protein is CSAFAGVNNEQFF. In DNA, the CDR3 is TGCAGCGCCTTCGCAGGGGTGAACAATGAGCAGTTCTTC.